The T cell receptor beta chain described here comes from a study of T cell responses to AZD1222 COVID-19 vaccine (dated by TCRdb to about 2021). About the full investigation: TCR sequencing was performed for about 250 trial participants, of whom 207 were given two doses of AZD1222 and approximately 25 were given two doses of MenACWY control vaccine. Enrollment into the trials was organized by age into subgroups of 18-55, 56-69 and 70-plus years, and those subgroups contained roughly 150, 30 and 60 TCR-sequenced participants, respectively. The study at large found these results: The vaccine-associated CD4 TCRs covered the entire spike protein, and the dominant responses fell in regions 160-218 and 743-854. Conclusions about previously exposed vaccinees are limited because only five to seven AZD1222 recipients were SARS-CoV-2 seropositive at baseline. In the small 56-69-year group, the increase in depth fell short of significance, most likely because of low power. Participants were mostly white British, with more females than males. The authors suggested clonal diversity may have been underestimated. Spike-specific TCR breadth and depth rose significantly after two AZD1222 doses compared with day 0 and with MenACWY recipients. Reportedly, almost half of the unique spike-specific TCRs recognized epitopes lying outside the regions that are mutated in the B.1.351 and B.1.1.7 variants. Because no day 14 peak-response samples were available, the repertoires could be characterized only after the peak T cell response.

On this clone itself: This clone's antigen is unknown. The input lacks base qualities; no much larger clone sits a single base away.

The time point tag for this specimen amounts to: about 28 days (+/-7) after the second vaccine dose. Because spike-specific TCR depth and breadth did not differ between the two schedules, AZD1222 recipients who got a second dose at roughly 4 weeks were pooled with those who got a second dose at roughly 12 weeks. Vaccinee samples were obtained from the UK trials COV001 and COV002, which included a single-blind randomized controlled phase 2/3 trial of AZD1222 (ChAdOx1 nCoV-19) in healthy adults. Trial participant PBMC samples were collected at day 0 and day 28 after the second dose for TCRbeta chain sequencing. The CDR3 regions of human TCRbeta chains were analyzed by immunosequencing. In the original analysis: Repertoire TCRs were matched against a reference library of SARS-CoV-2-specific TCRs generated with the MIRA antigen-specificity platform. Breadth was defined as the fraction of unique TCRs that were SARS-CoV-2-associated. Depth was defined as the fraction of total T cells that were SARS-CoV-2-associated. Using the MIRA data, every spike-specific TCR was mapped to the spike region that the TCR reacted to and assigned to either a CD4 or a CD8 class. Log10-transformed breadth and depth values were compared by one-way ANOVA with Sidak's multiple comparisons tests. TCRdb provides this immuneACCESS table in a form limited to in-frame rearrangements. Some clones are lacking; in checked studies, under half of them reflect an unresolved V gene, and why the rest are absent is not known. The V and J calls and clone size were taken over from that table, and D and trimming were inferred from the DNA. This sample holds under 120,000 clones; nearly 90% were observed only once. The top ten hold 2% to 2.5% of the sample.

The germline V gene (reference sequence) sets CDR1 to SEHNR and CDR2 to FQNEAQ. The CDR3 holds 15 amino acids from the cysteine to the phenylalanine. This entry keeps only the CDR3 DNA: 45 bases, framed from base 1. V sheds 1 base and J sheds 2 bases, leaving 9 bases between their ends. The starting material was peripheral blood, obtained 28 days after the second AZD1222 dose. The receptor was derived from an adult who received the AZD1222 COVID-19 vaccine. The rearranged chain carries TRBV7-9 and TRBJ1-5, and TRBD1 may be the D gene, going by 5 matching bases. The nucleotide sequence is TGTGCCAGCAGCTTAGGCAGGGATCGCAATCAGCCCCAGCATTTT. Translated, it reads CASSLGRDRNQPQHF. With the portions outside the CDR3 filled from the reference TRBV7-9 and TRBJ1-5 genes, the complete variable region becomes DTGVSQNPRHKITKRGQNVTFRCDPISEHNRLYWYRQTLGQGPEFLTYFQNEAQLEKSRLLSDRFSAERPKGSFSTLEIQRTEQGDSAMYLCASSLGRDRNQPQHFGDGTRLSIL.